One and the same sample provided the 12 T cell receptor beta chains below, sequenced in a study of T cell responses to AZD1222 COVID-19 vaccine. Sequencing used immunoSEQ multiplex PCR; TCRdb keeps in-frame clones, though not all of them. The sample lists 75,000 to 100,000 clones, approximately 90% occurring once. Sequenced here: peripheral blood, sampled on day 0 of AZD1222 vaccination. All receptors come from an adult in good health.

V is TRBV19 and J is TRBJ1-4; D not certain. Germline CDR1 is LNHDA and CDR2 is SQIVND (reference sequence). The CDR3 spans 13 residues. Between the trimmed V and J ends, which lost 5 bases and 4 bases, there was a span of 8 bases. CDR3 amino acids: CASSSGDNEKLFF. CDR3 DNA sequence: TGTGCCAGTAGTTCCGGGGATAATGAAAAACTGTTTTTT.

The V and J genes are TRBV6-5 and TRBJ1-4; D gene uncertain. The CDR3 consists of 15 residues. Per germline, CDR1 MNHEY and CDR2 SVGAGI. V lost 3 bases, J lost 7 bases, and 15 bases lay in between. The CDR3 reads CASSYGLSSGEKLFF. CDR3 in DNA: TGTGCCAGCAGTTATGGGCTGAGTTCGGGTGAAAAACTGTTTTTT.

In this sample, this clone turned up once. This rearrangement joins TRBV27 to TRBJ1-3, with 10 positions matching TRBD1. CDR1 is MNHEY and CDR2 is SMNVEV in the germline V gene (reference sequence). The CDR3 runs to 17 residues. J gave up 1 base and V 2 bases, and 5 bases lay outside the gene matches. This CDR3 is CASSLRQGAWSGNTIYF. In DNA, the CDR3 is TGTGCCAGCAGTTTACGACAGGGGGCATGGTCTGGAAACACCATATATTTT.

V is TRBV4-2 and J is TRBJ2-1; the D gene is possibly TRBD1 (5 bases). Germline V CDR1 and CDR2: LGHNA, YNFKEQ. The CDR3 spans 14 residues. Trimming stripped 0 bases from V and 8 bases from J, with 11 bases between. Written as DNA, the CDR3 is TGTGCCAGCAGCCAAGATTTAGGGGCGGATGAGCAGTTCTTC. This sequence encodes CASSQDLGADEQFF.

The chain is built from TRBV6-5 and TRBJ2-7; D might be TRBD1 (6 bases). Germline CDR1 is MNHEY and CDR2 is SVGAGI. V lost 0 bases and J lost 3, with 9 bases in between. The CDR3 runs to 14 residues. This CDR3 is CASSYSAGDYEQYF. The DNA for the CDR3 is TGTGCCAGCAGTTACTCGGCAGGGGACTACGAGCAGTACTTC.

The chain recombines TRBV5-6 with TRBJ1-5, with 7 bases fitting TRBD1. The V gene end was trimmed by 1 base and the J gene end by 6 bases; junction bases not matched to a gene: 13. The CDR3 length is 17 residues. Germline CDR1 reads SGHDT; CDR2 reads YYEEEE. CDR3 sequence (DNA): TGTGCCAGCAGCTTGTTTCGTGGGCAGGGGGGGAGTCAGCCCCAGCATTTT. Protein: CASSLFRGQGGSQPQHF. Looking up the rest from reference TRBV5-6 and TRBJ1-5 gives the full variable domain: DAGVTQSPTHLIKTRGQQVTLRCSPKSGHDTVSWYQQALGQGPQFIFQYYEEEERQRGNFPDRFSGHQFPNYSSELNVNALLLGDSALYLCASSLFRGQGGSQPQHFGDGTRLSIL.

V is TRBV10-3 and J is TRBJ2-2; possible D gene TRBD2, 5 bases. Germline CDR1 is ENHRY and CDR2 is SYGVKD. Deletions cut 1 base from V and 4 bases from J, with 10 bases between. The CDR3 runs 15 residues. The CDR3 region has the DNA TGTGCCATCAGTGAGTTGTCGGGATCCACCGGGGAGCTGTTTTTT. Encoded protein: CAISELSGSTGELFF.

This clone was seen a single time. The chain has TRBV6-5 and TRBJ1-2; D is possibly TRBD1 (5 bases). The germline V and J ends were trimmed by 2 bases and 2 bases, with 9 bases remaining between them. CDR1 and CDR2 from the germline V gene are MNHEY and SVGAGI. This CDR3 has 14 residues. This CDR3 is CASSYDRANYGYTF. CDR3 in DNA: TGTGCCAGCAGTTACGACAGAGCGAACTATGGCTACACCTTC.

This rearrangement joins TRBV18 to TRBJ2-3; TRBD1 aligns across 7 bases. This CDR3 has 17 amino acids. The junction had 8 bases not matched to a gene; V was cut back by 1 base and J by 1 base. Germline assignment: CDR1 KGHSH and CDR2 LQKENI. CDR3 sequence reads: CASSPRAGGFGTDTQYF. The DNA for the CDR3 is TGTGCCAGCTCACCACGGGCAGGGGGTTTTGGCACAGATACGCAGTATTTT.

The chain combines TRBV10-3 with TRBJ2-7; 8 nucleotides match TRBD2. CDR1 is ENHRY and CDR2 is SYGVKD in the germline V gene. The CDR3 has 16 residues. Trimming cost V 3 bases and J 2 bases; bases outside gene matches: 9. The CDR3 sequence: CAISEKVTGGPYEQYF. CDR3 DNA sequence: TGTGCCATCAGTGAAAAAGTAACGGGAGGGCCCTACGAGCAGTACTTC.

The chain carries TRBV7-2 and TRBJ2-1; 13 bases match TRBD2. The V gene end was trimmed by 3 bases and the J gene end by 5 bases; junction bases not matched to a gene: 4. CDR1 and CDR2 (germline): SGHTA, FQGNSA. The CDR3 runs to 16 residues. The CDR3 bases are TGTGCCAGCAGCTTGGGGACTAGCGGGATTCACAATGAGCAGTTCTTC. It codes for CASSLGTSGIHNEQFF. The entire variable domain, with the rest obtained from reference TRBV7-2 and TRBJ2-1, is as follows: GAGVSQSPSNKVTEKGKDVELRCDPISGHTALYWYRQSLGQGLEFLIYFQGNSAPDKSGLPSDRFSAERTGGSVSTLTIQRTQQEDSAVYLCASSLGTSGIHNEQFFGPGTRLTVL.

The CDR3 region has the DNA TGTGCCAGCAGCGACTATAATCAGCCCCAGCATTTT. This translates into CASSDYNQPQHF. The V call is TRBV28, the J call TRBJ1-5; D uncertain. The CDR3 covers 12 residues. Trimming pared 6 bases from V and 4 bases from J, leaving 7 bases between. Germline V gene sequence: CDR1 MDHEN, CDR2 SYDVKM. The whole variable domain, filled in from reference TRBV28 and TRBJ1-5, reads DVKVTQSSRYLVKRTGEKVFLECVQDMDHENMFWYRQDPGLGLRLIYFSYDVKMKEKGDIPEGYSVSREKKERFSLILESASTNQTSMYLCASSDYNQPQHFGDGTRLSIL.